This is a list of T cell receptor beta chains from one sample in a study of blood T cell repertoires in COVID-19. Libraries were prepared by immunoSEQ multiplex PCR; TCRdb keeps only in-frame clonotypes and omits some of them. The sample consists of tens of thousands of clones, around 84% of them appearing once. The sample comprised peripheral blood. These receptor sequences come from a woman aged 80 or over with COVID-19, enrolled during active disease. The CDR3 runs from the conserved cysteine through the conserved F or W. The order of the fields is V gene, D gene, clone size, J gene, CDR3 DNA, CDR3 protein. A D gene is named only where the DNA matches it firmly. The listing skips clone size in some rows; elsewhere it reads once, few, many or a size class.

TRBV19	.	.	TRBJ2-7	TGTGCCAGTAGCCGGGACACCAGGGACGAGCAGTACTTC	CASSRDTRDEQYF
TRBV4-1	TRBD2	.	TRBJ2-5	TGCGCCAGCAGCCAAGTTTCGGCTAGCGGGCCCCAAGAGACCCAGTACTTC	CASSQVSASGPQETQYF
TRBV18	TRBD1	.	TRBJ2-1	TGTGCCAGCTCGCGCACAGGGGGCCTCGGCAATGAGCAGTTCTTC	CASSRTGGLGNEQFF
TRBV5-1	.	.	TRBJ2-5	TGCGCCAGCAGCTCCCCGACGGCGGCAGAGACCCAGTACTTC	CASSSPTAAETQYF
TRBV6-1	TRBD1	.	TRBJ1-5	TGTGCCAGCAGTGGCCGGACAGGACCGTATAGCAATCAGCCCCAGCATTTT	CASSGRTGPYSNQPQHF
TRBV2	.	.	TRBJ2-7	TGTGCCATCGTGGACAGTTACCGTACGGGGACCTACGAGCAGTACTTC	CAIVDSYRTGTYEQYF
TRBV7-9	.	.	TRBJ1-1	TGTGCCAGCAGCTATGGGTCTAGTGGGAACACTGAAGCTTTCTTT	CASSYGSSGNTEAFF
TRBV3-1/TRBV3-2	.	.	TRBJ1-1	TGTGCCAGCAGCCAAGGGACTTCAGGGAACACTGAAGCTTTCTTT	CASSQGTSGNTEAFF
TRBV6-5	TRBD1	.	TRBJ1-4	TGTGCCCGCGGGGGACAGGGGGCGGGGGATGAAAAACTGTTTTTT	CARGGQGAGDEKLFF
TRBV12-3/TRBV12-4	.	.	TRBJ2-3	TGTGCCAGCAGCCGCACGGGAGCGGATACGCAGTATTTT	CASSRTGADTQYF
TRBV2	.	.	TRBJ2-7	TGTGCCAGCAGTGAGACAGTCGGGCAGTACTTC	CASSETVGQYF
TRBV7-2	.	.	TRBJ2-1	TGTGCCAGCAGCTTAGTCTTGACTCCCTTGGAGCAGTTCTTC	CASSLVLTPLEQFF
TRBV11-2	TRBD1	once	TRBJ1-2	TGTGCCAGCAGCTTAGTTCGGACAGGGGGTGACTACACCTTC	CASSLVRTGGDYTF
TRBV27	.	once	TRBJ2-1	TGTGCCAGCAGTTTATGGAAACTCCCGGGACTGGGGGGTAATGAGCAGTTCTTC	CASSLWKLPGLGGNEQFF
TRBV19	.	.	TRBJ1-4	TGTGCCAGTAGTCTCCCGGTTGCAACTAATGAAAAACTGTTTTTT	CASSLPVATNEKLFF
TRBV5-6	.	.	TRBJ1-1	TGTGCCAGCAGCTGGGGTGGAACGGGACACTGGAACACTGAAGCTTTCTTT	CASSWGGTGHWNTEAFF
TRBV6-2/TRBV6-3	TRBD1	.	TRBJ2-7	TGTGCCAGCAGTTACTCAGGGACAGTCTACGAGCAGTACTTC	CASSYSGTVYEQYF
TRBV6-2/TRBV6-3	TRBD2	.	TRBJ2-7	TGTGCCAGCAGTTACTCGATAGCGGGAGGGGTCTACGAGCAGTACTTC	CASSYSIAGGVYEQYF
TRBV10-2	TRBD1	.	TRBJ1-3	TGCGCCAGCAGTCTCGGGACAGACTCTGGAAACACCATATATTTT	CASSLGTDSGNTIYF
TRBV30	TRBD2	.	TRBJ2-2	TGTGCCTGGAGTCGTAGGACTAGCGGGGATAGCACCGGGGAGCTGTTTTTT	CAWSRRTSGDSTGELFF
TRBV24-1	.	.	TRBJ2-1	TGTGCCACCAGTGGCTCCATAGCGGCCAGCTCCTACAATGAGCAGTTCTTC	CATSGSIAASSYNEQFF
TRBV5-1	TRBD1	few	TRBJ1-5	TGCGCCAGCAGGACCGGGACAGGGAGCAATCAGCCCCAGCATTTT	CASRTGTGSNQPQHF
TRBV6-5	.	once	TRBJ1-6	TGTGCCAGCAGTTACCGGAGGTTTGGGGATTCACCCCTCCACTTT	CASSYRRFGDSPLHF
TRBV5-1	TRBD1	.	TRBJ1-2	TGCGCCAGCAGCCAGGGACAGGCGAACTATGGCTACACCTTC	CASSQGQANYGYTF
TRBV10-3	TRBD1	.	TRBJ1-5	TGTGCCACAGAAGAAGGGGGCGGTCAGCCCCAGCATTTT	CATEEGGGQPQHF
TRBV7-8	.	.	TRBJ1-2	TGTGCCAGCAGCTTAGGAGGTCCGGAAACCTACACCTTC	CASSLGGPETYTF
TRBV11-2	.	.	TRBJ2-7	TGTGCCAGCAGCTTAACCCGGGGATCCTACGAGCAGTACTTC	CASSLTRGSYEQYF
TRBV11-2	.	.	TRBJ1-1	TGTGCCAGCAGCTTAGCAGCCGGGACTGCAGTAGCTTTCTTT	CASSLAAGTAVAFF
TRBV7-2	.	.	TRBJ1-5	TGTGCCAGCAGCTTAAGTCCAGTCAATCAGCCCCAGCATTTT	CASSLSPVNQPQHF
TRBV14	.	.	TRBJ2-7	TGTGCCAGCAGCCAAGACTCGCGATTCATCTACGAGCAGTACTTC	CASSQDSRFIYEQYF
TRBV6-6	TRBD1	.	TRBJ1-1	TGTGCCAGCAGCGACAGGGGGGTGGGCGAAGCTTTCTTT	CASSDRGVGEAFF
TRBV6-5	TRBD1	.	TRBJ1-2	TGTGCCAGCAGCCCAAGACAGGGTACCCTTCGTGGCTACACCTTC	CASSPRQGTLRGYTF
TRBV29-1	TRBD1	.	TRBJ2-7	TGCAGCGCGACAGGGGACTCCTACGAGCAGTACTTC	CSATGDSYEQYF
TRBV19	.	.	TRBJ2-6	TGTGCCAGTAGTCCCCGCCCAGGGGCTGGGGCCAACGTCCTGACTTTC	CASSPRPGAGANVLTF
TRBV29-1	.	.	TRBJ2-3	TGCAGCGCCCGGGAGACAGATACGCAGTATTTT	CSARETDTQYF
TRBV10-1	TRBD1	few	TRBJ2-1	TGCGCCAGCAGTGAGGCGGGACAGGGGGTAAATGAGCAGTTCTTC	CASSEAGQGVNEQFF
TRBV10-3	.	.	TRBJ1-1	TGTGCCATCAGTGAGAGGGCAGGGATGAACACTGAAGCTTTCTTT	CAISERAGMNTEAFF
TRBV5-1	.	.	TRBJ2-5	TGCGCCAGCAGACCTCGGAGGGCCCAAGAGACCCAGTACTTC	CASRPRRAQETQYF
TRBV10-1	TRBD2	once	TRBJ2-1	TGCGCCAGCAGTGAGCGGGTGGCGGGGGGTCGAAATGAGCAGTTCTTC	CASSERVAGGRNEQFF
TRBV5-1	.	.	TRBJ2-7	TGCGCCAGCAGTGTAAGGGGTTCCTACGAGCAGTACTTC	CASSVRGSYEQYF
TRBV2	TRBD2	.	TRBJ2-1	TGTGCCAGCAGTGTCTTAGCGGGGGGGCACAATGAGCAGTTCTTC	CASSVLAGGHNEQFF
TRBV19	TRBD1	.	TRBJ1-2	TGTGCCAGTAGAAAGACAGGGGTCGGCTACACCTTC	CASRKTGVGYTF
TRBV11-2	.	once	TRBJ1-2	TGTGCCAGCAGCTTTGCTTCTATGAAGGGCTACACCTTC	CASSFASMKGYTF
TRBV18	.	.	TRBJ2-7	TGTGCCAGCTCTCCGCGAGGGCCGGACGAGCAGTACTTC	CASSPRGPDEQYF
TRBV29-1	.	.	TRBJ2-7	TGCAGCGTTTTCCGGGACAAATCCTACGAGCAGTACTTC	CSVFRDKSYEQYF
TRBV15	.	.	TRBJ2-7	TGTGCCACCAGCAGGGCGCGGGACTCACGATACGAGCAGTACTTC	CATSRARDSRYEQYF
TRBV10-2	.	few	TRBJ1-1	TGCGCCAGCAGGAGGGAAAACACTGAAGCTTTCTTT	CASRRENTEAFF
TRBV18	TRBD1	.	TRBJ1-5	TGTGCCAGCTCGATGACAGGGAATCGGCCCCAGCATTTT	CASSMTGNRPQHF
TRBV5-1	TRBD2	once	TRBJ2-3	TGCGCCAGCAGCTTGGGACTAGCGGGAGAGGGCACAGATACGCAGTATTTT	CASSLGLAGEGTDTQYF
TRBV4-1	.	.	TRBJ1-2	TGCGCCAGCAGCCAAGGCCCCCCGACGGGTTTTTCGGCCTATGGCTACACCTTC	CASSQGPPTGFSAYGYTF
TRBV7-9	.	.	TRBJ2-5	TGTGCCAGCACAGCGGCGGAGACCCAGTACTTC	CASTAAETQYF
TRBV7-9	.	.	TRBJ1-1	TGTGCCAGCAGCTTAGCGTCGGGGATTAACACTGAAGCTTTCTTT	CASSLASGINTEAFF
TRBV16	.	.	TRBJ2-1	TGTGCCAGCAGCCAATACCCCCCAGCGGGCTTCTACAATGAGCAGTTCTTC	CASSQYPPAGFYNEQFF